One sample yielded the 4 T cell receptor beta chains listed below, sequenced in a study of blood T cell repertoires in COVID-19. Some clones are missing from TCRdb's copy, which holds only in-frame ones; the method was immunoSEQ multiplex PCR. The table shows approximately 150,000 clones, with 84% occurring only once. Material: peripheral blood. The receptors were sampled from a man in his fifties or sixties with active or convalescent COVID-19.

This chain connects TRBV12-5 to TRBJ1-2; tentatively, D is TRBD1 (5 bases). Looked up from germline, CDR1 is LGHNT and CDR2 is FRNRAP. V lost 2 bases and J 9 bases, leaving 13 bases between the germline ends. The CDR3 has 13 amino acids. The CDR3 bases are TGTGCTAGTGGTTTGTCCCCCAGGGAAAGCTACACCTTC. Its translation is CASGLSPRESYTF.

V and J are TRBV7-2 and TRBJ1-6, with D possibly TRBD1 on 5 matching bases. V was pared by 5 bases and J by 7 bases, with 21 bases between. The CDR3 loop spans 17 amino acids. Germline V CDR1 and CDR2: SGHTA, FQGNSA. CDR3 nucleotide sequence: TGTGCCAGCAGCCTCCCTGGGGGGTTGGGGCCCAATTCACCCCTCCACTTT. It is translated as CASSLPGGLGPNSPLHF.

This chain uses TRBV11-2 with TRBJ2-3, with a tentative D call TRBD2 (7 bases). Per germline, CDR1 SGHAT and CDR2 FQNNGV. With 2 bases removed from V and 5 bases from J, the gap between germline ends came to 14 bases. The CDR3 has 15 amino acids. In DNA form, the CDR3 reads TGTGCCAGCAGCTTAATAGGGGGGGTACAAGATACGCAGTATTTT. Encoded protein: CASSLIGGVQDTQYF.

The chain is built from TRBV7-8 and TRBJ2-7, with D tentatively TRBD1 (6 bases). Germline CDR1 is SGHVS and CDR2 is FQNEAQ. This CDR3 region has 14 residues. Trimming removed 6 bases from V and 4 bases from J, with 16 bases in between. The CDR3 DNA reads as TGTGCCAGCAGTCTTTCGGCGCAGGGGTACGAGCAGTACTTC. This gives the protein CASSLSAQGYEQYF.